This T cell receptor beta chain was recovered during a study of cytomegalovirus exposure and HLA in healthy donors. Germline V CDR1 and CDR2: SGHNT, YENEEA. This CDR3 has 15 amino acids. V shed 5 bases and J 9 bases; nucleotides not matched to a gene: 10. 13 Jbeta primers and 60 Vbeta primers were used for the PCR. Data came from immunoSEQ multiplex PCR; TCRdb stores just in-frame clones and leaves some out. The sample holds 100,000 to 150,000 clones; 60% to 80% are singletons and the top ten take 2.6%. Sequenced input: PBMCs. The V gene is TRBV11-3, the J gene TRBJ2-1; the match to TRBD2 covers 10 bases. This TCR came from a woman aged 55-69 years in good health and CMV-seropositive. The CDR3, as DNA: TGTGCCAGCAGCAGCGGGGGGGCCGGTGGGGGTGAGCAGTTCTTC. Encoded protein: CASSSGGAGGGEQFF. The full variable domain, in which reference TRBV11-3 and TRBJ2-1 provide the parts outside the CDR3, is EAGVVQSPRYKIIEKKQPVAFWCNPISGHNTLYWYLQNLGQGPELLIRYENEEAVDDSQLPKDRFSAERLKGVDSTLKIQPAELGDSAVYLCASSSGGAGGGEQFFGPGTRLTVL.